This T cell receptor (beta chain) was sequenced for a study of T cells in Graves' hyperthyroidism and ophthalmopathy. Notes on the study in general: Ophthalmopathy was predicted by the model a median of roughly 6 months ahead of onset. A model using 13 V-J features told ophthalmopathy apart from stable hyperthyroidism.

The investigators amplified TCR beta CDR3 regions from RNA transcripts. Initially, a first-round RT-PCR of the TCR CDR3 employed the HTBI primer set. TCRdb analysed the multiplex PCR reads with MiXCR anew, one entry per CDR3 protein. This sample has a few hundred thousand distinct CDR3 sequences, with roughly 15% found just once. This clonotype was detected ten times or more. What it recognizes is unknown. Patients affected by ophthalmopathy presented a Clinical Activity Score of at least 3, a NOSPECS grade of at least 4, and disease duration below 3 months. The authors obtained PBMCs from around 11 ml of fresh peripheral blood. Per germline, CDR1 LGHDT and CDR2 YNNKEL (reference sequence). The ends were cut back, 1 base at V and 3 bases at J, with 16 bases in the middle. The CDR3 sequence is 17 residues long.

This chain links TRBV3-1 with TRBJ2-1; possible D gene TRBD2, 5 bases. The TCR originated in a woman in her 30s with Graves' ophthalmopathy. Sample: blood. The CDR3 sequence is CASSQGSTGKHYNEQFF. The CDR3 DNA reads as TGTGCCAGCAGCCAAGGGTCTACGGGGAAACACTACAATGAGCAGTTCTTC.